This paragraph reports one TCR beta chain. Its antigen is undetermined. The data were obtained in a study of cytomegalovirus exposure and HLA in healthy donors. Study-wide context: Early released data comprised around 80 million unique TCRs from HLA-typed donors. Overall study findings and caveats: A later analysis revealed that TCR association rates differed between HLA loci, peaking at DRB1 and bottoming out at HLA-C. There were 150 to 200 TCR beta chains listed as cytomegalovirus-associated.

The CDR3 totals 15 residues. The germline V gene has CDR1 LNHDA and CDR2 SQIVND (reference sequence). Trimming at V came to 5 bases and at J to 3 bases, leaving 5 bases not matched to a gene. Primers included in the PCR were 60 Vbeta and 13 Jbeta primers. How the authors handled the data: Among the unique TCR beta chains that a later analysis counted, about 86 million in all, roughly 11 million were shared. Data came from immunoSEQ multiplex PCR; TCRdb stores just in-frame clones and leaves some out. The V and J calls and clone size are taken from that table; D and trimming were inferred from the DNA. This sample has about 82,000 clones, with roughly 74% found just once.

J is TRBJ1-4 and V is TRBV19, with TRBD1 identical over 8 bases. The source of this sequence is a woman in her forties or fifties in good health and CMV-seropositive. The sample comprised PBMCs. CDR3 nucleotide sequence: TGTGCCAGTAGTCGAGACAGGGGACCTAATGAAAAACTGTTTTTT. Translated: CASSRDRGPNEKLFF.